Below, 7 T cell receptor beta chains from the same sample are listed, as sequenced in a study of T cells in Graves' hyperthyroidism and ophthalmopathy. Researchers took RNA transcripts and amplified the TCR beta CDR3 regions from them. Carried out on the TCR CDR3, a first-round RT-PCR used the HTBI primer set. TCRdb re-derived calls from the multiplex PCR reads in MiXCR, one entry per CDR3 protein. Among 500,000 to 600,000 distinct CDR3 sequences listed, roughly 45% were seen once. The sample comprised peripheral blood or thyroid tissue (not recorded which). The source of these receptors is an adult woman with Graves' disease, either hyperthyroidism or ophthalmopathy (not recorded which).

This clonotype was picked up many times. The CDR3 sequence is CASSFQGGGPQETQYF. CDR3 nucleotides: TGTGCCAGCAGCTTTCAAGGTGGGGGGCCCCAAGAGACCCAGTACTTC. The chain is built from TRBV7-8 and TRBJ2-5; D is tentatively TRBD1 or TRBD2 (6 bases each). The germline V gene encodes CDR1 SGHVS and CDR2 FQNEAQ. The CDR3 runs 16 residues. Trimming left V 3 bases short and J 1 base short, with 15 bases between.

In DNA form, the CDR3 reads TGCAGCGTTAGCACCGTTATGCTGGGGGGTGAGCAGTACTTC. Translating it yields CSVSTVMLGGEQYF. The chain uses TRBV29-1 and TRBJ2-7; tentatively, D is TRBD2 (6 bases). The length of the CDR3 is 14 residues. Deletions cut 5 bases from V and 7 bases from J, with 21 bases between. Germline CDR1 is SQVTM and CDR2 is ANQGSEA.

The table lists this clonotype with a count of one. The chain carries TRBV7-2 and TRBJ2-7; no reliable D call. The CDR3 extends over 13 amino acids. The germline V gene has CDR1 SGHTA and CDR2 FQGNSA. V lost 8 bases and J 4 bases, leaving 15 bases between the germline ends. CDR3 nucleotides: TGTGCCAGCGCAACACCCCCCCGGTACGAGCAGTACTTC. Translation: CASATPPRYEQYF.

This clonotype was counted ten times or more. The chain employs TRBV7-3 and TRBJ2-5; 10 bases line up with TRBD1. The length of the CDR3 is 14 residues. The germline V gene encodes CDR1 SGHTA and CDR2 FQGTGA. V shed 5 bases, J shed 5 bases, and the junction held 5 bases outside the gene matches. CDR3 region: CASSQTGGEETQYF. CDR3 in DNA: TGTGCCAGCAGCCAGACAGGGGGCGAGGAGACCCAGTACTTC.

The chain carries TRBV15 and TRBJ2-2; no definite D call. The CDR3 has 12 residues. CDR1 is LNHNV, CDR2 YYDKDF, per germline (reference sequence). Trimming shortened V by 6 bases and J by 5 bases, and 7 bases separated the two germline ends. The CDR3 is CATRGLTGELFF. As DNA, the CDR3 is TGTGCCACCAGGGGGTTAACCGGGGAGCTGTTTTTT.

This clonotype has ten or more counts. The chain employs TRBV20-1 and TRBJ1-1; D is unresolved. CDR3 length: 12 amino acids. Germline CDR1 and CDR2: DFQATT and SNEGSKA (reference sequence). V was shortened by 3 bases and J by 1 base, with 6 bases between the two germline ends. CDR3 DNA sequence: TGCAGTGCTAGGGGTCCGAACACTGAAGCTTTCTTT. Encoded protein: CSARGPNTEAFF.

V and J are TRBV6-4 and TRBJ2-7; 7 positions match TRBD1. The CDR3 covers 14 residues. The V gene's germline CDR1 is MRHNA and CDR2 SNTAGT. Unmatched junction bases numbered 8, after V lost 6 bases and J lost 3 bases. The CDR3 loop is CASRTGWGNYEQYF. Written as DNA, the CDR3 is TGTGCCAGCAGGACAGGGTGGGGCAACTACGAGCAGTACTTC.